This T cell receptor beta chain was sequenced for a study of T cell repertoires in cytomegalovirus infection. Turning to the study itself: CMV infection plus the matching HLA type was flagged by public TCR beta signatures.

To note about this clonotype: Its cognate antigen is unknown. The junction differs from germline at one of its ends, possibly a read error.

This CDR3 has 13 residues. The germline V gene encodes CDR1 SGHTA and CDR2 FQGNSA. TCRdb processed the reads anew with MiXCR; each CDR3 protein has one entry. The data show approximately 700,000 distinct CDR3 sequences, with 35% to 40% seen just once and roughly 2.8% held by the top ten. Broader study findings: It was HLA-C-restricted CMV-specific TCR beta clonotypes that dominated the response ex vivo. Adding up the frequency of public TCR beta families identified people who carried CMV plus the relevant HLA.

The V gene is TRBV7-2, the J gene TRBJ1-2; 9 nucleotides align to TRBD1. Input material: PBMCs. The clonotype was recovered from a human donor in good health (CMV status not recorded). Some clones in this sample may be carry-over from other donors' samples. The CDR3 is CASSLRQGGGYNF. DNA of the CDR3: TGTGCCAGCAGCCTCCGACAGGGGGGAGGCTACAACTTC.